This TCR beta chain originates from a study of human T cells and chemical hapten exposure. The sample holds many counts of this clonotype. V was pared by 5 bases and J by 2 bases, with 13 bases between. This CDR3 is 14 amino acids long. Individual cDNA molecules had unique molecular identifiers attached to them by the library. TCRdb reanalysed the RACE reads using MiXCR and keeps one entry per CDR3 protein. The table includes a few hundred thousand distinct CDR3 sequences, roughly 6.3% detected once. As for time point: patch test 2, 6 weeks after DPC sensitization. The treatment was: therapeutic diphenylcyclopropenone sensitization with weekly scalp DPC.

The rearrangement joins TRBV12-3 or TRBV12-4 to TRBJ2-7; D is undetermined. The sequencing here drew on whole blood, taken in connection with sensitization to the hapten diphenylcyclopropenone (DPC). The clonotype comes from a young woman with alopecia areata. Some clones in this sample may be carry-over from other donors' samples. The CDR3 is CASSPVAAPYEQYF. The CDR3 DNA sequence: TGTGCCAGCAGTCCCGTGGCAGCCCCCTACGAGCAGTACTTC.